The sequence of this TCR beta chain was determined in a study of blood T cell repertoires in COVID-19. Sequencing used immunoSEQ multiplex PCR; TCRdb keeps in-frame clones, though not all of them. Among some 120,000 clones listed, 70% to 85% were seen once. Germline V gene lookup returns CDR1 MGHRA and CDR2 YSYEKL. There are 13 residues in the CDR3. The J segment lost 5 bases and the V segment lost 4 bases, leaving 3 bases of the junction unmatched. The sequence derives from a human donor with acute or convalescent COVID-19. The donor label of this sample is uncertain. The rearrangement uses TRBV4-1 and TRBJ1-2, with 8 bases that match TRBD1. Sequenced material: peripheral blood. Here the CDR3 DNA reads TGCGCCAGCAGCCCCCGGACAGGGTATGGCTACACCTTC. Amino acids: CASSPRTGYGYTF.